These T cell receptor beta chains were read from a single sample in a study of blood T cell repertoires in COVID-19. Measured with immunoSEQ multiplex PCR; TCRdb has only the in-frame clones, and not every one. Among 70,000 to 80,000 clones listed, roughly nine tenths were seen once. Sample: peripheral blood. The receptors were gathered from a woman in her sixties or seventies with acute or convalescent COVID-19. Each CDR3 is given with its conserved first and last residue. A D gene is named only where the DNA matches it firmly.

-	TRBV3-1/TRBV3-2	TRBJ2-4	CASSQDLASATIQYF	TGTGCCAGCAGCCAAGATCTGGCTAGCGCCACCATTCAGTACTTC
TRBD2	TRBV5-1	TRBJ2-1	CASSSLTSGGADEQFF	TGCGCCAGCAGCTCCCTAACTAGCGGGGGGGCCGATGAGCAGTTCTTC
TRBD2	TRBV9	TRBJ2-1	CASSVEAAGESSYNEQFF	TGTGCCAGCAGCGTAGAGGCAGCGGGGGAGAGCTCCTACAATGAGCAGTTCTTC
-	TRBV28	TRBJ1-1	CASSLEVLNTEAFF	TGTGCCAGCAGTTTAGAGGTCCTGAACACTGAAGCTTTCTTT
-	TRBV5-1	TRBJ1-2	CASSLDPQRWGYTF	TGCGCCAGCAGCTTGGACCCTCAGCGCTGGGGCTACACCTTC
-	TRBV5-5	TRBJ2-7	CASRTVPRGEQYF	TGTGCCAGCAGAACAGTCCCCAGGGGCGAGCAGTACTTC
TRBD1	TRBV14	TRBJ2-7	CASSQLGQGFYEQYF	TGTGCCAGCAGTCAGCTGGGACAGGGGTTCTACGAGCAGTACTTC
TRBD2	TRBV5-1	TRBJ2-5	CASSLVGGLEETQYF	TGCGCCAGCAGCTTGGTGGGGGGGTTGGAAGAGACCCAGTACTTC
-	TRBV7-2	TRBJ2-3	CASNVGGAADTQYF	TGTGCCAGCAATGTAGGGGGGGCCGCAGATACGCAGTATTTT
TRBD1	TRBV5-1	TRBJ2-1	CASMRTGGFNEQFF	TGCGCCAGCATGCGGACAGGGGGCTTCAATGAGCAGTTCTTC
-	TRBV28	TRBJ1-5	CASSLGGSDNQPQHF	TGTGCCAGCAGTTTGGGGGGGTCGGACAATCAGCCCCAGCATTTT
-	TRBV24-1	TRBJ1-3	CATSDSGSGNTIYF	TGTGCCACCAGTGACTCAGGCTCTGGAAACACCATATATTTT
TRBD1	TRBV10-3	TRBJ1-2	CAISETIQGGQGYTF	TGTGCCATCAGTGAGACGATACAGGGGGGGCAGGGCTACACCTTC
-	TRBV2	TRBJ2-7	CASTTISGAYEQYF	TGTGCCAGCACCACCATATCGGGGGCCTACGAGCAGTACTTC
TRBD1	TRBV6-5	TRBJ1-2	CASSLQGLDGYTF	TGTGCCAGCAGTTTACAGGGGTTGGATGGCTACACCTTC
TRBD1	TRBV7-9	TRBJ1-1	CASRRDSTEAFF	TGTGCCAGCCGCCGGGACAGCACTGAAGCTTTCTTT
-	TRBV15	TRBJ1-2	CATRDILHGYTF	TGTGCCACCAGGGACATTCTCCATGGCTACACCTTC
-	TRBV5-6	TRBJ1-6	CASSLRVNSPLHF	TGTGCCAGCAGCTTGCGGGTCAATTCACCCCTCCACTTT
-	TRBV5-1	TRBJ2-3	CASSFENRHTDTQYF	TGCGCCAGCAGCTTTGAGAACAGACACACAGATACGCAGTATTTT